This T cell receptor beta chain was captured in a study of identical twins. Study-wide points: Conclusions leaned on cross-sectional statistical analysis and did not track the same donors over time. There is a chance that invariant MAIT and iNKT cells partially muddied zero-insertion analyses.

The table lists this clonotype with a few counts. The target antigen is unknown. The CDR3 spans 14 residues. Germline V gives CDR1 MNHEY, CDR2 SMNVEV (reference sequence). V dropped 5 bases and J dropped 3 bases, with 13 bases sitting between them. TCRdb reprocessed the 5' RACE reads with MiXCR, giving one entry per CDR3 protein. The data hold around 450,000 distinct CDR3 sequences, with more than 13% observed a single time. These same records also appear under a second study, on yellow fever vaccine responses in identical twins.

Specimen: CD4+ T cells sorted from blood. The chain recombines TRBV27 with TRBJ1-2; D is perhaps TRBD1 (5 bases). This sequence was found in a woman in her late teens or twenties in good health. CDR3: CASSPRQTHYGYTF. Here the CDR3 DNA reads TGTGCCAGCAGTCCCCGACAGACGCACTATGGCTACACCTTC.